A single sample gave rise to the 14 T cell receptor beta chains below, sequenced in a study of blood T cells in healthy people across ages. Together with a sample-barcoded 5' primer, a J-beta primer mix was included in a second PCR lasting roughly 6 to 12 cycles. TCRdb re-called the 5' RACE reads through MiXCR, storing one row per CDR3 protein. The data show roughly 650,000 distinct CDR3 sequences, about 32% seen once. Material for sequencing was blood. The receptor set was obtained from a woman older than 75 in good health.

The chain uses TRBV20-1 and TRBJ1-5; 7 bases agree with TRBD1. V lost 2 bases, J lost 4 bases, and 11 bases stayed unmatched. Germline V gives CDR1 DFQATT, CDR2 SNEGSKA (reference sequence). The CDR3 sequence is 16 residues long. In DNA form, the CDR3 reads TGCAGTGCTAGACGGCGACAGGGCGGCGCAAATCAGCCCCAGCATTTT. Encoded protein: CSARRRQGGANQPQHF.

The chain uses TRBV5-6 and TRBJ2-1; D may match TRBD1 or TRBD2 (5 bases each). With 2 bases removed from V and 8 bases from J, the gap between germline ends came to 14 bases. CDR3 length: 14 amino acids. The V gene's germline CDR1 is SGHDT and CDR2 YYEEEE. The CDR3 region has the DNA TGTGCCAGCAGCTTTGAGCCAGGGAGAGATGAGCAGTTCTTC. Protein product: CASSFEPGRDEQFF.

As for this clonotype: This may stem from a read error, because a much larger clone lies one nucleotide away. V usage is TRBV6-2 or TRBV6-3 and J usage is TRBJ2-4, with 8 bases aligning to TRBD2. The V gene's germline CDR1 is MNHEY and CDR2 SVGEGT. This CDR3 has 14 amino acids. With V trimmed by 6 bases and J by 6 bases, 7 bases remained unmatched. CDR3 in amino acids: CASRPGGALNIQYF. CDR3 nucleotide sequence: TGTGCCAGCAGACCCGGGGGGGCCTTAAACATTCAGTACTTC.

This clonotype was seen a handful of times. The gene calls are TRBV7-2 and TRBJ1-5; weak D call: TRBD1 (5 bases). Germline V lookup: CDR1 SGHTA, CDR2 FQGNSA. The CDR3 covers 14 residues. The germline V and J ends were trimmed by 7 bases and 10 bases, with 20 bases remaining between them. The CDR3 region is CASTSPPGTGPQHF. In DNA, the CDR3 is TGTGCCAGCACCTCCCCCCCGGGGACGGGTCCCCAGCATTTT.

This clonotype was counted many times. The chain links TRBV28 to TRBJ2-1; weak D call: TRBD1 (6 bases). Trimming stripped 7 bases from V and 7 bases from J, with 23 bases between. This CDR3 comprises 16 residues. Germline V gene sequence: CDR1 MDHEN, CDR2 SYDVKM. The CDR3 bases are TGTGCCAGCACCCTGGTAACTGGGGGCAGGTCTAATGAGCAGTTCTTC. Translating it yields CASTLVTGGRSNEQFF.

This clonotype showed up many times. This chain connects TRBV7-9 to TRBJ1-2; 9 bases are a match to TRBD1. The CDR3 is 11 amino acids. Germline V gives CDR1 SEHNR, CDR2 FQNEAQ (reference sequence). J lost 13 bases, V lost 4 bases, and 4 bases had no gene match. CDR3 DNA: TGTGCCAGCAGCTCGACAGGGGGGGCCACCTTC. This encodes CASSSTGGATF.

This clonotype was recorded at least ten times. This chain joins TRBV6-5 and TRBJ1-2, with D unresolved. V lost 6 bases, J lost 2 bases, and 13 bases lay in between. CDR1 and CDR2 (germline): MNHEY, SVGAGI. This CDR3 comprises 14 residues. The CDR3 DNA follows: TGTGCCAGCAGCAGGACCTTACAGAACTATGGCTACACCTTC. It yields the protein CASSRTLQNYGYTF.

This clonotype was seen many times. The rearrangement links TRBV7-2 to TRBJ2-5; D perhaps matches TRBD1 (7 bases). Per germline, CDR1 SGHTA and CDR2 FQGNSA. The CDR3 contains 15 residues. Trimming removed 6 bases from V and 1 base from J, with 15 bases in between. The CDR3 here is CASRGGQLSQETQYF. In nucleotides, the CDR3 is TGTGCCAGCAGGGGGGGACAGCTTTCCCAAGAGACCCAGTACTTC.

The gene calls are TRBV5-6 and TRBJ1-1; 10 bases match TRBD1. This CDR3 region has 16 residues. Germline values: CDR1 SGHDT, CDR2 YYEEEE. V shed 0 bases, J shed 6 bases, and the junction held 8 bases outside the gene matches. The CDR3: CASSLGQGAHGAEAFF. The CDR3 nucleotides read TGTGCCAGCAGCTTGGGACAGGGGGCGCATGGGGCTGAAGCTTTCTTT.

This clonotype has just one count. A much larger clone differs by one base, so this may be a read error. V is TRBV5-1 and J is TRBJ2-7, with D maybe TRBD2 (6 bases). The CDR3 spans 13 residues. Germline V lookup: CDR1 SGHRS, CDR2 YFSETQ. V was pared by 3 bases and J by 6 bases, with 13 bases between. The CDR3: CASSWGRGGEQYF. Here the CDR3 DNA reads TGCGCCAGCAGCTGGGGACGGGGAGGCGAGCAGTACTTC.

This clonotype has just one count. A much larger clone lies a single base off, so this may be a read error. This chain uses TRBV20-1 with TRBJ2-7; D not resolved. The germline CDR1 and CDR2 sequences are DFQATT and SNEGSKA (reference sequence). The CDR3 extends over 13 amino acids. V lost 6 bases to trimming and J lost 4 bases, with 16 bases between them. CDR3: CSAGRKPRYEQYF. The CDR3 coding sequence is TGCAGTGCAGGAAGGAAACCCCGATACGAGCAGTACTTC.

This clonotype was counted between two and nine times. This chain joins TRBV7-9 and TRBJ1-1; D call uncertain. CDR1 is SEHNR and CDR2 is FQNEAQ in the germline V gene (reference sequence). The CDR3 is 15 residues long. The V gene lost 2 bases and the J gene lost 5 bases, with 15 bases spanning the gap. This chain's CDR3 is CASSLNLEHGTEAFF. The CDR3 nucleotides read TGTGCCAGCAGCTTAAATCTTGAGCACGGGACTGAAGCTTTCTTT.

The CDR3 protein is CASSLVGRGLRNTEAFF. Written as DNA, the CDR3 is TGTGCCAGCAGCTTAGTCGGGAGGGGCTTGCGGAACACTGAAGCTTTCTTT. This chain joins TRBV11-2 and TRBJ1-1, with D possibly matching TRBD1 (5 bases). CDR3 length equals 17 residues. V was clipped by 1 base and J by 1 base, with 16 bases between them. Germline V CDR1 and CDR2: SGHAT, FQNNGV.

The gene calls are TRBV9 and TRBJ2-7, with D perhaps matching TRBD1 (6 bases). The CDR3 totals 17 residues. The germline CDR1 and CDR2 sequences are SGDLS and YYNGEE. V lost 4 bases to trimming and J lost 0 bases, with 20 bases between them. The CDR3 reads CASSNPLTGYSSYEQYF. CDR3 bases: TGTGCCAGCAGCAATCCCCTCACAGGGTACAGCTCCTACGAGCAGTACTTC.